The present T cell receptor (beta chain) was sequenced within a study of shared clonotypes between healthy human individuals (dated by TCRdb to the early 2020s). With respect to the entire study: A couple of women and three men aged 18 to 49 years were included in the cohort. For each donor, three plates each were used for CD4 naive and CD4 memory, two plates were used for CD8 naive, and one plate was used for CD8 memory. To estimate repertoire size and how much clonotypes are shared between individuals, the study performed deep sequencing of blood TCR repertoires from a few healthy adults. Libraries were prepared and TCR repertoires were sequenced by different laboratories using diverse techniques, in order to increase sequencing depth and limit assay-specific biases. Between about 0.85 and 9.5 billion PBMCs per donor were obtained by leukapheresis. Beyond this particular receptor, the publication reports: Even with the large sequencing depth, rarefaction of the sorted-subset datasets indicated that sequencing was incomplete. The genetic and exposure-history diversity represented was limited by the small number of donors. Naive subsets generally had larger estimated clonotype richness than memory subsets. When several donors were compared, the shared fraction of clonotypes was about 5.2% for naive CD4, roughly 3.3% for naive CD8, 2.3% for memory CD4, and 0.3% to 0.5% for memory CD8. Higher generation probabilities were observed for clonotypes shared by all four sorted-subset donors than for non-shared clonotypes. Pairwise subsampling indicated that sequencing depth was expected to affect the degree of clonotype sharing among donors. Sampling was restricted to blood, and TCR repertoires in tissues likely differ from the TCR repertoires found in blood.

The donors were healthy, HIV-negative adults who had no recently reported acute infections or vaccinations. Only Caucasian adults living in Nashville, Tennessee, USA were represented among the donors. CD4+ T cells were enriched through magnetic negative selection, after which naive cells were positively selected on CD45RA and the remaining negative fraction served as the memory subset. Blood was obtained by leukapheresis, after which PBMCs were separated by Ficoll-Histopaque density gradient centrifugation and cryopreserved in liquid nitrogen vapor phase. Analytical flow cytometry was used to check the purity and quantity of every magnetically sorted T cell population. From each sorted fraction, genomic DNA was isolated and quantified by UV absorbance on a Nanodrop 2000c. Using the deep immunoSEQ assay, multiplex PCR amplified TCR CDR3 regions from genomic DNA. Extracted genomic DNA from each cell subset was spread evenly across all wells of several immunoSEQ 96-well plates, with each plate serving as a replicate. For sorted subsets, roughly 0.2 ug genomic DNA, equal to 30,000 or so T cell genomes, was loaded into each replicate PCR. Purified libraries were quantified with a Qubit 3.0 fluorometer, sized on a Bioanalyzer 2100, and re-quantified with the KAPA Library Quantification kit. Each immunoSEQ 96-well plate was sequenced on its own single-read 150-cycle Illumina NextSeq 550 flow cell. Under the source paper's analysis protocol: The immunoSEQ output contained only junctional sequences without quality scores, so filtering could not match that applied to full-length reads. Sequences were annotated with PyIR, a Python wrapper for IgBLAST v1.9, and V/J genes and CDR3 were assigned using IMGT germline references. Reads were filtered out if the reads had weak V/J assignments (E-value above 1e-6), no CDR3, stop codons, out-of-frame junctions, or ambiguous translated residues. V3J clonotypes were defined as sequences sharing an identical inferred V gene, J gene, and CDR3 amino acid sequence. Percentage overlap between repertoires was calculated by dividing the number of shared unique clonotypes by the size of the smaller repertoire. Repertoire richness was assessed with RTK rarefaction, the Chao1 estimator, and Recon v2.1 estimates of unobserved clonotypes. For all TCRbeta clonotypes obtained by the gDNA method from four donors, generation probabilities were computed with OLGA. TCRdb retrieved this table from immuneACCESS and kept in-frame rearrangements only. Not all clones are present; in checked studies, unresolved V genes account for under half, and no reason is known for the remainder. D and trimming come from the DNA, and the V and J calls and clone size come from that table. This sample gives more than 2 million clones in total; over 85% of them show up just once. 0.13% of the sample is in the top ten clones.

Details on this clone: Its antigen is still unknown. Base-call qualities are not available, and no considerably larger clone is one nucleotide away.

V lost 6 bases and J lost 4 bases, and the count of bases not matched to a germline gene is 7. CDR1 is given as MNHNS and CDR2 as SASEGT, both from the germline V gene. Reading from cysteine to phenylalanine, the CDR3 counts 14 amino acids. The retained sequence is limited to the CDR3, 42 bases, with the frame set at the first base. Input material: naive CD4+ T cells sorted from blood. The sample's cell subset or site label, in plain terms: CD45RA+ positively selected. This TCR was recovered from a young man in good health. In this chain, TRBV6-1 is recombined with TRBJ2-7; 9 central bases correspond to TRBD1. At the DNA level, the sequence is TGTGCCAGCAGCACGGACAGGGGATCATACGAGCAGTACTTC. Its amino acids are CASSTDRGSYEQYF.